These T cell receptor beta chains were read from a single sample in a study of PD-L1 blockade in urothelial cancer. Repertoires were generated with immunoSEQ multiplex PCR, while TCRdb's copy carries only in-frame clones and drops some. This table holds 15,000 to 20,000 clones, about 85% found once. The material was PBMCs, obtained around atezolizumab (anti-PD-L1) treatment. These receptor sequences come from a man aged 45-60 years with urothelial cancer. The CDR3 runs from the conserved cysteine through the conserved F or W. The D gene is left open where the match is weak. Size values are once, few and many counts, or a class for expanded clones, and some rows have none.

d_call j_call clone_size v_call cdr3_nt cdr3_aa
TRBD1 TRBJ2-7 - TRBV6-1 TGTGCCAGCAGTACCGGGACAGGGGGCTACGAGCAGTACTTC CASSTGTGGYEQYF
TRBD1 TRBJ2-7 - TRBV18 TGTGCCAGCTCACCATACGGGACAGGGGCTTCGGTGAACGAGCAGTACTTC CASSPYGTGASVNEQYF
TRBD1 TRBJ2-3 - TRBV18 TGTGCCAGCTCACCCCGACAGGGAACAGATACGCAGTATTTT CASSPRQGTDTQYF
TRBD2 TRBJ2-5 once TRBV5-1 TGCGCCAGCAGCTTGACTAGCGGGGGTTACGGGGGGGAGACCCAGTACTTC CASSLTSGGYGGETQYF
TRBD1 TRBJ1-1 - TRBV5-6 TGTGCCAGCAGCTGGGGGCAGAGGGGGCCGAACACTGAAGCTTTCTTT CASSWGQRGPNTEAFF
- TRBJ2-3 - TRBV18 TGTGCCAGCGCCTTCACGGGAGATACGCAGTATTTT CASAFTGDTQYF
TRBD2 TRBJ2-3 - TRBV30 TGTGCCTGGAGCACTAGCGGGGGCACAGATACGCAGTATTTT CAWSTSGGTDTQYF
- TRBJ2-1 - TRBV11-3 TGTGCCAGCAGCTTAGATCAGGGGGGCTTTAATGAGCAGTTCTTC CASSLDQGGFNEQFF
- TRBJ2-1 - TRBV11-2 TGTGCCAGCAGCTCCCCAACGGGATTGGGTGATGAGCAGTTCTTC CASSSPTGLGDEQFF
- TRBJ2-7 - TRBV6-5 TGTGCCAGCAGCACGCCCCGGGAGTCGAAAGAGCAGTACTTC CASSTPRESKEQYF
TRBD1 TRBJ2-7 - TRBV6-1 TGTGCCAGCGGCGGGACAGGGGACCGCTGGGAGCAGTACTTC CASGGTGDRWEQYF
- TRBJ1-1 - TRBV29-1 TGCAGCGTTGAACCTGGGGCTGGAGCTTTCTTT CSVEPGAGAFF
TRBD1 TRBJ2-7 - TRBV29-1 TGCAGCGCCACAATCGACAGGGTCGAGCAGTACTTC CSATIDRVEQYF
- TRBJ2-7 - TRBV5-1 TGCGCCAGCAGCTTAAGACAGTCCTACGAGCAGTACTTC CASSLRQSYEQYF
TRBD1 TRBJ1-2 - TRBV10-3 TGTGCCATCAGTGAAGCAGGAGGGGGCGGCGGCTACACCTTC CAISEAGGGGGYTF
- TRBJ2-7 - TRBV6-1 TGTGCCAGCAGTGAGGGGGGGGCTGGATTCTACGAGCAGTACTTC CASSEGGAGFYEQYF
TRBD1 TRBJ1-2 few TRBV7-8 TGTGCCAGCAGACTTACCGGGACAGGGGGTCACTATGGCTACACCTTC CASRLTGTGGHYGYTF
TRBD1 TRBJ1-1 - TRBV5-1 TGCGCCAGCAGCTTCCGACAGGGGGGAGGCGGCACTGAAGCTTTCTTT CASSFRQGGGGTEAFF
- TRBJ2-4 - TRBV2 TGTGCCAGCAGTGCTGAGGCTAGGTCCAAAAACATTCAGTACTTC CASSAEARSKNIQYF
TRBD2 TRBJ2-5 - TRBV7-2 TGTGCCAGCAGCGGCGGGGGACTAGCCCAAGAGACCCAGTACTTC CASSGGGLAQETQYF
TRBD1 TRBJ1-1 - TRBV12-5 TGTGCTAGTGGGGTACAGGGGGCCACTGAAGCTTTCTTT CASGVQGATEAFF
TRBD2 TRBJ2-1 - TRBV18 TGTGCCAGCTCACCAATTGCGGGAGGCCACCGCAATGAGCAGTTCTTC CASSPIAGGHRNEQFF
TRBD2 TRBJ2-1 - TRBV18 TGTGCCAGCTCACCCATCCGACCCTCTAGCGGGAGACCCAGCTCCTACAATGAGCAGTTCTTC CASSPIRPSSGRPSSYNEQFF
TRBD1 TRBJ2-7 - TRBV18 TGTGCCAGCTCACCTTCCTGGGACAGGGTTGACGAGCAGTACTTC CASSPSWDRVDEQYF
TRBD1 TRBJ2-2 - TRBV5-4 TGTGCCAGCAGCTTGGACAGGGGGCGCAGGGGGGAGCTGTTTTTT CASSLDRGRRGELFF
- TRBJ2-1 - TRBV6-1 TGTGCCAGCAGTGAAGTGCGGTCCTCCTACAATGAGCAGTTCTTC CASSEVRSSYNEQFF
- TRBJ1-1 - TRBV11-2 TGTGCCAGCAGCATTGGGACTTTGAACACTGAAGCTTTCTTT CASSIGTLNTEAFF
- TRBJ1-1 - TRBV7-6 TGTGCCAGCAGCTCGGGGAGGACTGAAGCTTTCTTT CASSSGRTEAFF
- TRBJ1-6 - TRBV11-2 TGTGCCAGCAGCTTAGATGGGGGGTTAGGGGCCTCCTATAATTCACCCCTCCACTTT CASSLDGGLGASYNSPLHF
- TRBJ1-5 - TRBV2 TGTGCCAGCTCCCGCCTGGCCGGGGAGGTTAGCAATCAGCCCCAGCATTTT CASSRLAGEVSNQPQHF
- TRBJ1-1 few TRBV9 TGTGCCAGCAGCCAAACCCCCGGGGGCACTGAAGCTTTCTTT CASSQTPGGTEAFF
TRBD2 TRBJ2-1 - TRBV15 TGTGCCACCAGCAGAGGGGGGTCTAGCGGGGGGACCTTTAACAATGAGCAGTTCTTC CATSRGGSSGGTFNNEQFF
- TRBJ2-3 - TRBV7-3 TGTGCCAGCAGCTTATTAGGGACACCCACAGATACGCAGTATTTT CASSLLGTPTDTQYF
- TRBJ1-1 - TRBV6-6 TGTGCCAGCGCAACAGGGTCCTACACTGAAGCTTTCTTT CASATGSYTEAFF
- TRBJ2-2 - TRBV5-1 TGCGCCAGCAGCTTGGCTTCCGCGACCGGGGAGCTGTTTTTT CASSLASATGELFF
TRBD1 TRBJ1-6 - TRBV18 TGTGCCAGCTCACCGGGGACAGGGACTTCATCACCCCTCCACTTT CASSPGTGTSSPLHF
TRBD1 TRBJ2-1 - TRBV5-1 TGCGCCAGCAGCTTGTTCCAGGGGGCTTGGGAGCAGTTCTTC CASSLFQGAWEQFF
TRBD1 TRBJ1-6 - TRBV9 TGTGCCAGCAGCGCTTCGGACAGGCGGAATTCACCCCTCCACTTT CASSASDRRNSPLHF
- TRBJ1-5 few TRBV6-1 TGTGCCAGCAGTGGGTCCACCCAGATCCAGCCCCAGCATTTT CASSGSTQIQPQHF
TRBD1 TRBJ1-1 - TRBV5-1 TGCGCCAGCAGCGCCTCAGGACAGGGGAACACTGAAGCTTTCTTT CASSASGQGNTEAFF
TRBD2 TRBJ2-7 - TRBV9 TGTGCCAGCAGCGTAGGGGCGGGAGCCGGCGACGAGCAGTACTTC CASSVGAGAGDEQYF